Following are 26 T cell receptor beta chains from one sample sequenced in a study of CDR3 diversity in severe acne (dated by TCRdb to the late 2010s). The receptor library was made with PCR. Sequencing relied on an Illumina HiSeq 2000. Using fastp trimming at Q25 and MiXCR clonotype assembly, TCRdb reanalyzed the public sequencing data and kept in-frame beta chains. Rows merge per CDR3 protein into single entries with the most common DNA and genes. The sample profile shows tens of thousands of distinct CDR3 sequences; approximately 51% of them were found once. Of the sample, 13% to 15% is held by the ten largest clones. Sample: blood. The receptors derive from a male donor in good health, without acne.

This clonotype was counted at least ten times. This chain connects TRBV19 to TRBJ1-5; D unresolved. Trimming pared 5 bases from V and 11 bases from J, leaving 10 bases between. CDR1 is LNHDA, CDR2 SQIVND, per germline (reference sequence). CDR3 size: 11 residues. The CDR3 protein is CASSFGPSQHF. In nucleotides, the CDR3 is TGTGCCAGTAGTTTCGGCCCGTCCCAGCATTTT.

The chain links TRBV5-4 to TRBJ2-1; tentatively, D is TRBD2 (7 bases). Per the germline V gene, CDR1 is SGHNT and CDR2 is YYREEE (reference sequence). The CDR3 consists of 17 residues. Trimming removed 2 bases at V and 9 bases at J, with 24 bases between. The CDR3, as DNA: TGTGCCAGCAGCTTTGGGGGGGCTAGCAGGAATGAAGGTGAGCAGTTCTTC. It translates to CASSFGGASRNEGEQFF.

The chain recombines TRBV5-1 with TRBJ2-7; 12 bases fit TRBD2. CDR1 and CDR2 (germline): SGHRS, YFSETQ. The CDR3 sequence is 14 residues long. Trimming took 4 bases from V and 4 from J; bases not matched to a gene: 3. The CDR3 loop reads CASSGGLAGYEQYF. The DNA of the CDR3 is TGCGCCAGCAGCGGTGGACTAGCGGGGTACGAGCAGTACTTC.

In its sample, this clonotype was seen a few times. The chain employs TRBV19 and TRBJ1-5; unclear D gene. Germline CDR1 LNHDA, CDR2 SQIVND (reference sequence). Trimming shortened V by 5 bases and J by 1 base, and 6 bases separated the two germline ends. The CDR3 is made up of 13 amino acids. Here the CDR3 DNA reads TGTGCCAGTAGTTCGGGCAGCAATCAGCCCCAGCATTTT. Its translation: CASSSGSNQPQHF. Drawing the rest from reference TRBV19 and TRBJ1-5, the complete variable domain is DGGITQSPKYLFRKEGQNVTLSCEQNLNHDAMYWYRQDPGQGLRLIYYSQIVNDFQKGDIAEGYSVSREKKESFPLTVTSAQKNPTAFYLCASSSGSNQPQHFGDGTRLSIL.

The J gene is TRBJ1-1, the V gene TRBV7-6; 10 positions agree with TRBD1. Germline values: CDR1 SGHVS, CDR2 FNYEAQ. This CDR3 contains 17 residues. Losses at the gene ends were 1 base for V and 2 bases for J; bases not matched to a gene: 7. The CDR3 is CASSLGGATGGNTEAFF. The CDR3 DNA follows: TGTGCCAGCAGCTTAGGGGGGGCGACAGGGGGCAACACTGAAGCTTTCTTT.

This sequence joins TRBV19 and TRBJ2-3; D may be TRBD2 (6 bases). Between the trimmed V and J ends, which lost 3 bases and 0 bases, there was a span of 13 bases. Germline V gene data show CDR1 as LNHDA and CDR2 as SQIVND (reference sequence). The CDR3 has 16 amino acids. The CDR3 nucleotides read TGTGCCAGTAGTATCCCTAGCGCGGATAGCACAGATACGCAGTATTTT. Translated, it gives CASSIPSADSTDTQYF.

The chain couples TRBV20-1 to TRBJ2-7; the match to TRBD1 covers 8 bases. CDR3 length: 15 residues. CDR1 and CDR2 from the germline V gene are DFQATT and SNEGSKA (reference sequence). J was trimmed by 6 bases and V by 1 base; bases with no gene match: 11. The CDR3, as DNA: TGCAGTGCTAGAGGAGCGGGCAGGGGGCCTAGCGAGCAGTACTTC. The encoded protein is CSARGAGRGPSEQYF.

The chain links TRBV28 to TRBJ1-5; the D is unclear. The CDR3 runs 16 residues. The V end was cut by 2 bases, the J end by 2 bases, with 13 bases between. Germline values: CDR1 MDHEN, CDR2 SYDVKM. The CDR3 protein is CASSLAPLAGNQPQHF. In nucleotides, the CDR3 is TGTGCCAGCAGTTTAGCCCCCCTCGCAGGCAATCAGCCCCAGCATTTT.

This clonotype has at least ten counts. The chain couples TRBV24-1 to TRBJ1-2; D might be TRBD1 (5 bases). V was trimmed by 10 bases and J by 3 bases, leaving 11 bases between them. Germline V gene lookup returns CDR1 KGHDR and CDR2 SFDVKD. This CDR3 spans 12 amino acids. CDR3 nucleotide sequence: TGTGCCACAGGGACCGACCACTATGGCTACACCTTC. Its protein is CATGTDHYGYTF.

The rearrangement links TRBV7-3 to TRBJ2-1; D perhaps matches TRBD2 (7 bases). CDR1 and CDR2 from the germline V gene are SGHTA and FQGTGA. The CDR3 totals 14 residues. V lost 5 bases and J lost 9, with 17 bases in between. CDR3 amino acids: CASSHWGGAAEQFF. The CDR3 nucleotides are TGTGCCAGCAGCCATTGGGGGGGGGCCGCTGAGCAGTTCTTC.

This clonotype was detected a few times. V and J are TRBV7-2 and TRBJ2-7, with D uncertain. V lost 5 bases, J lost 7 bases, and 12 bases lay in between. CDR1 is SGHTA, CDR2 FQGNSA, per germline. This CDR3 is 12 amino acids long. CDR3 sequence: CASSRIPLEQYF. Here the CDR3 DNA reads TGTGCCAGCAGCCGAATTCCGTTGGAGCAGTACTTC.

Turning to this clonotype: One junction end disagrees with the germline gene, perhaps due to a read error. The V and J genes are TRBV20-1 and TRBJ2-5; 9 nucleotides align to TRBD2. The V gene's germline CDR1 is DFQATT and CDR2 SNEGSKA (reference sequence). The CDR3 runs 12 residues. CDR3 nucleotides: TGCAGTCCTAGCGGGAACCAAGAGACCCAGTACTTC. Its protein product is CSPSGNQETQYF.

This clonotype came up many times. CDR3 protein: CASSELDTDTQYF. DNA of the CDR3: TGTGCCAGCAGTGAACTCGACACAGATACGCAGTATTTT. This chain links TRBV2 with TRBJ2-3; no clear D gene. Germline lookup yields CDR1 SNHLY and CDR2 FYNNEI. V dropped 2 bases and J dropped 2 bases, with 5 bases sitting between them. The CDR3 is 13 amino acids.

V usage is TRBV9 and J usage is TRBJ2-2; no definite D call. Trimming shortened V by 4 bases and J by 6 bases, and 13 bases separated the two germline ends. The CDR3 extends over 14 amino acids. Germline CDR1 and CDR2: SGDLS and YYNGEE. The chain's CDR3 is CASSQGTPPGELFF. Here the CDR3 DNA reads TGTGCCAGCAGCCAAGGCACCCCACCCGGGGAGCTGTTTTTT.

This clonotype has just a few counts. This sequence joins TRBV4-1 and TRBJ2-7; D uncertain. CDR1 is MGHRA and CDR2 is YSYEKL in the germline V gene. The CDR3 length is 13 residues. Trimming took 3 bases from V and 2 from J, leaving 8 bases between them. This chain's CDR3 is CASSQPPTYEQYF. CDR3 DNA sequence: TGCGCCAGCAGCCAGCCTCCAACCTACGAGCAGTACTTC.

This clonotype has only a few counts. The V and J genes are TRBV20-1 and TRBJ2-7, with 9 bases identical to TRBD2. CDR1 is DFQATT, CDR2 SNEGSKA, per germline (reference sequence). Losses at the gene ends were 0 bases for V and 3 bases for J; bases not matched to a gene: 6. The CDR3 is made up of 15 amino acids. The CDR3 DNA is TGCAGTGCTAGAGATCCCACAGCGGGGGGCTACGAGCAGTACTTC. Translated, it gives CSARDPTAGGYEQYF.

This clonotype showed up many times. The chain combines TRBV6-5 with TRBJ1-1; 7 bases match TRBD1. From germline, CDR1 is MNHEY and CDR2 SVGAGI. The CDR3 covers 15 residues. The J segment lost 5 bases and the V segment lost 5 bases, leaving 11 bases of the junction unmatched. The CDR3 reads CASSPPATGLTEAFF. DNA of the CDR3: TGTGCCAGCAGTCCCCCGGCGACAGGGTTGACTGAAGCTTTCTTT.

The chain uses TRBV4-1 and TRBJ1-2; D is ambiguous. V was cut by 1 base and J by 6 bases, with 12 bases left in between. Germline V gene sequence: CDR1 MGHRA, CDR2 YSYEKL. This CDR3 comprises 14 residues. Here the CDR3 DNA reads TGCGCCAGCAGCCAAGGGACTCAAACAGATGGCTACACCTTC. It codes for CASSQGTQTDGYTF.

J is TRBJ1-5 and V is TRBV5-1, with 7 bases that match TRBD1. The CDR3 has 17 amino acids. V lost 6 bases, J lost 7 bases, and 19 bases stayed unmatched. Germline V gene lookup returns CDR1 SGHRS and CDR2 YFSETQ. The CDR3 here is CASNTGQTTGFRQPQHF. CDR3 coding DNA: TGCGCCAGCAACACGGGACAAACGACAGGGTTCAGGCAGCCCCAGCATTTT.

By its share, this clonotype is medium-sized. CDR3 loop: CASRSWLAGGDEQFF. CDR3 sequence (DNA): TGTGCCAGCAGGTCCTGGCTAGCGGGGGGCGATGAGCAGTTCTTC. The genes are TRBV2 and TRBJ2-1; TRBD2 aligns across 11 bases. V lost 6 bases, J lost 8 bases, and 9 bases stayed unmatched. The CDR3 covers 15 residues. Germline V gene lookup returns CDR1 SNHLY and CDR2 FYNNEI.

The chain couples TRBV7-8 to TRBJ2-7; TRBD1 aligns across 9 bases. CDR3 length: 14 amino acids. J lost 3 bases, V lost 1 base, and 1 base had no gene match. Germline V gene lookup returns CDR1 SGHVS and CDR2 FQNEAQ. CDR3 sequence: CASSLGDRDYEQYF. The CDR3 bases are TGTGCCAGCAGCTTAGGGGACAGGGACTACGAGCAGTACTTC.

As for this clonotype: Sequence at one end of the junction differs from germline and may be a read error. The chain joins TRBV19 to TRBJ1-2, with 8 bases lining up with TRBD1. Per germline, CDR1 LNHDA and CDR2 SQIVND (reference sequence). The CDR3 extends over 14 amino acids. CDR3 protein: CASSRQGKDYGYTF. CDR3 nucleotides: TGTGCCAGCAGTAGACAGGGGAAGGACTATGGCTACACCTTC.

The CDR3 protein is CSAASGQGNTEAFF. CDR3 nucleotide sequence: TGCAGCGCCGCCTCGGGACAGGGAAACACTGAAGCTTTCTTT. This rearrangement joins TRBV29-1 to TRBJ1-1; 9 bases are a match to TRBD1. V was pared by 7 bases and J by 2 bases, with 8 bases of the junction left unmatched. The CDR3 consists of 14 residues. Germline V lookup: CDR1 SQVTM, CDR2 ANQGSEA. The variable domain in full, with the rest retrieved from reference TRBV29-1 and TRBJ1-1, is SAVISQKPSRDICQRGTSLTIQCQVDSQVTMMFWYRQQPGQSLTLIATANQGSEATYESGFVIDKFPISRPNLTFSTLTVSNMSPEDSSIYLCSAASGQGNTEAFFGQGTRLTVV.

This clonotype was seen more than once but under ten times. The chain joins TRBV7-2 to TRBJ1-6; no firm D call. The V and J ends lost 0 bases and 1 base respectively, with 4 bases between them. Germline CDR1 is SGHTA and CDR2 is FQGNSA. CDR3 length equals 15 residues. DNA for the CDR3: TGTGCCAGCAGCTTAGCCGGATCCTATAATTCACCCCTCCACTTT. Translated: CASSLAGSYNSPLHF.

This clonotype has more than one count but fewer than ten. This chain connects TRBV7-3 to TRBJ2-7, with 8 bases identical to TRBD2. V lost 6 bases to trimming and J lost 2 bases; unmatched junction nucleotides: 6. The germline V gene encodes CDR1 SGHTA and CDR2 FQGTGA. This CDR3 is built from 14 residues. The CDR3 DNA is TGTGCCAGCAGTTCGATACTAGCGGCCTACGAGCAGTACTTC. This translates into CASSSILAAYEQYF.

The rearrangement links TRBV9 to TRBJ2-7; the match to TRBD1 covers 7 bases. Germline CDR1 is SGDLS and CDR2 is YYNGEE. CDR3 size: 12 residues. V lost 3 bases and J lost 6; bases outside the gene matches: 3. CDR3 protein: CASSAGGCEQYF. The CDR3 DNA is TGTGCCAGCAGCGCAGGGGGTTGCGAGCAGTACTTC.